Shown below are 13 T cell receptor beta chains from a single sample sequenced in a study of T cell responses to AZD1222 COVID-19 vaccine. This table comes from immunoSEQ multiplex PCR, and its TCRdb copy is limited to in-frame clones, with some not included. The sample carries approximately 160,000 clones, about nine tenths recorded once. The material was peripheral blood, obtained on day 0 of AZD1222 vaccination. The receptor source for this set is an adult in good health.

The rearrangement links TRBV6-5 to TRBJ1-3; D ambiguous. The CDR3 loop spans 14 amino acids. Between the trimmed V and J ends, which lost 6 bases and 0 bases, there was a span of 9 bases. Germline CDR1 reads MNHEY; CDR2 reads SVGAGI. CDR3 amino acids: CASRKDTSGNTIYF. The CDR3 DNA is TGTGCCAGCAGGAAAGACACCTCTGGAAACACCATATATTTT.

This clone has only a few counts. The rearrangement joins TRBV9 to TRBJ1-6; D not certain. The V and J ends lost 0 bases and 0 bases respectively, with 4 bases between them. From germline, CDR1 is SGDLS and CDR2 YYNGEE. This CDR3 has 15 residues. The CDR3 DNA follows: TGTGCCAGCAGCGTAGATACCTCCTATAATTCACCCCTCCACTTT. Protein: CASSVDTSYNSPLHF. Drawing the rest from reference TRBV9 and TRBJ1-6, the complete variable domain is DSGVTQTPKHLITATGQRVTLRCSPRSGDLSVYWYQQSLDQGLQFLIQYYNGEERAKGNILERFSAQQFPDLHSELNLSSLELGDSALYFCASSVDTSYNSPLHFGNGTRLTVT.

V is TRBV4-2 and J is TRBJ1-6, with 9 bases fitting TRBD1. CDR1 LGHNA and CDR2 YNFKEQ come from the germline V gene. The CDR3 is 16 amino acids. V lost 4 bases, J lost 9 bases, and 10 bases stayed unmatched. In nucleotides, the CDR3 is TGTGCCAGCAGCCCAACGGGACAGGGTGGTAGTTCACCCCTCCACTTT. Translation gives CASSPTGQGGSSPLHF.

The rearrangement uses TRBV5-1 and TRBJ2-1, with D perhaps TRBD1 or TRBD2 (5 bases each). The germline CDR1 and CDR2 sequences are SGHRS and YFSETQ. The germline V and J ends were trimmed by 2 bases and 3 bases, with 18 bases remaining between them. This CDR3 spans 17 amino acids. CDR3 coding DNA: TGCGCCAGCAGCTTACCCCCCAGTCGGGACCTCTACAATGAGCAGTTCTTC. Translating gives CASSLPPSRDLYNEQFF.

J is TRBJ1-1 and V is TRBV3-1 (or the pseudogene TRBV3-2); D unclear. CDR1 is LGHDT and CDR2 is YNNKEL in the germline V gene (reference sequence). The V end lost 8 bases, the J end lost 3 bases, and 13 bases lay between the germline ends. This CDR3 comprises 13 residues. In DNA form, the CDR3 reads TGTGCCAGCGGGGTCCCGCCGCACACTGAAGCTTTCTTT. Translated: CASGVPPHTEAFF.

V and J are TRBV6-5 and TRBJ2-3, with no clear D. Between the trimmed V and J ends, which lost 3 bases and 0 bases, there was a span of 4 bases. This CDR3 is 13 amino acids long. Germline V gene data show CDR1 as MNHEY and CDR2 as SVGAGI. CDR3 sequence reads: CASSYVSTDTQYF. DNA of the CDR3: TGTGCCAGCAGTTATGTGAGCACAGATACGCAGTATTTT.

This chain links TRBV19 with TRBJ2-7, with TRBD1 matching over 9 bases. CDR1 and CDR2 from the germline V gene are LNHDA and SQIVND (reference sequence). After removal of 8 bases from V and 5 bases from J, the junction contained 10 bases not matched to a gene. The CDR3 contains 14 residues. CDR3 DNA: TGTGCCAGTGCCGTACAGGGGGCGGAGGACGAGCAGTACTTC. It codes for CASAVQGAEDEQYF.

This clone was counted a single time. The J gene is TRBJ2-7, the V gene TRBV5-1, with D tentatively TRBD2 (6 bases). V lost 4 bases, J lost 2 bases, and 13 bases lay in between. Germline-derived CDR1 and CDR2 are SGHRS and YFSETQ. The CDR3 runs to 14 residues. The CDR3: CASSPGTATYEQYF. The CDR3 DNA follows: TGCGCCAGCAGCCCTGGGACTGCTACCTACGAGCAGTACTTC.

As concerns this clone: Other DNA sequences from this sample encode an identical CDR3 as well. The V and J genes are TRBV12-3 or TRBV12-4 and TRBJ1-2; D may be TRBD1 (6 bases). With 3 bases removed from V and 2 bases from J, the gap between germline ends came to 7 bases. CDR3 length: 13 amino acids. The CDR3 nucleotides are TGTGCCAGCAGTTTTACAGGGAACTATGGCTACACCTTC. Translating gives CASSFTGNYGYTF.

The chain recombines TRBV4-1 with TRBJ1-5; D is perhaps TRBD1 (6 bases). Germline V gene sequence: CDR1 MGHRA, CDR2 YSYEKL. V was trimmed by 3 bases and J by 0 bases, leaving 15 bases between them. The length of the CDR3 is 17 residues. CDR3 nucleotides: TGCGCCAGCAGCCAGGGGGGGCGGACCGATAGCAATCAGCCCCAGCATTTT. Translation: CASSQGGRTDSNQPQHF.

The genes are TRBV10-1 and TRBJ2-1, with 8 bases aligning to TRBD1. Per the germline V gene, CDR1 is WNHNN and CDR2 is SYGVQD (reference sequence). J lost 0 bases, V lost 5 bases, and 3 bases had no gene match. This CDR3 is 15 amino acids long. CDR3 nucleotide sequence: TGCGCCAGCAGTCGGGACAGGAGCTCCTACAATGAGCAGTTCTTC. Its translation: CASSRDRSSYNEQFF.

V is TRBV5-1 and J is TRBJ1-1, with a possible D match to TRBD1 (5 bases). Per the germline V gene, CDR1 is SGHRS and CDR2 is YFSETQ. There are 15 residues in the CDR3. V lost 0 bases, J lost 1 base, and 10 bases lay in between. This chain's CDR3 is CASSLVATANTEAFF. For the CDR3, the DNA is TGCGCCAGCAGCTTGGTGGCGACAGCGAACACTGAAGCTTTCTTT. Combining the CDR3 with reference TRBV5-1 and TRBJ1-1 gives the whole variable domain KAGVTQTPRYLIKTRGQQVTLSCSPISGHRSVSWYQQTPGQGLQFLFEYFSETQRNKGNFPGRFSGRQFSNSRSEMNVSTLELGDSALYLCASSLVATANTEAFFGQGTRLTVV.

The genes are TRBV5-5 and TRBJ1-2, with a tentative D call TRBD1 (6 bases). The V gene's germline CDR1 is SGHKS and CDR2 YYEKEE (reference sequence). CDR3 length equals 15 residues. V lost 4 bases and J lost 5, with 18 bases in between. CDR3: CASSPPGGGGYGYTF. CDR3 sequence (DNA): TGTGCCAGCAGCCCTCCCGGAGGGGGGGGGTATGGCTACACCTTC.